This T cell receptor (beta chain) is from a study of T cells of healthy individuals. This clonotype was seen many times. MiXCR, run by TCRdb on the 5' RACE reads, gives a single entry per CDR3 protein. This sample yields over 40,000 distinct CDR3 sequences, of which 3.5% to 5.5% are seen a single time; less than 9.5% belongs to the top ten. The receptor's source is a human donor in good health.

Here the CDR3 DNA reads TGTGCCAGCAAGCGCTCCTATGGGAGTGAGCAGTTCTTC. The encoded protein is CASKRSYGSEQFF. The V call is TRBV2, the J call TRBJ2-1; TRBD2 is a possible D gene (5 bases). Germline CDR1 is SNHLY and CDR2 is FYNNEI. The CDR3 consists of 13 residues. V lost 7 bases and J lost 9, with 16 bases in between.